The text below deals with one T cell receptor beta chain. Its antigen is not identified. The sample originates from a study of cytotoxic CD8 clonotypes in ibrutinib-treated CLL. Study outcomes and limitations: Public clonotypes occurred uncommonly; on treatment, they contracted or remained stable. Clonality rose at ibrutinib response and fell back toward baseline at progression. Clonality at baseline surpassed age-matched healthy donors and tracked circulating CD8+ T-cell counts.

The CDR3 has 16 residues. Germline CDR1 reads LNHNV; CDR2 reads YYDKDF (reference sequence). The V end lost 0 bases, the J end lost 8 bases, and 16 bases lay between the germline ends. TCRdb keeps only in-frame clones here, not all; method: immunoSEQ multiplex PCR. The sample has fewer than 400,000 clones, 67% seen once. This specimen was PBMCs, taken after 36 months of ibrutinib treatment. The clonotype was recovered from a human donor with chronic lymphocytic leukemia. The chain has TRBV15 and TRBJ1-4, with a tentative D call TRBD1 (5 bases). Here the CDR3 DNA reads TGTGCCACCAGCAGAGATGCTCCGGGGCTGAGAGAAAAACTGTTTTTT. It codes for CATSRDAPGLREKLFF. The full variable domain, its missing parts supplied by reference TRBV15 and TRBJ1-4, is DAMVIQNPRYQVTQFGKPVTLSCSQTLNHNVMYWYQQKSSQAPKLLFHYYDKDFNNEADTPDNFQSRRPNTSFCFLDIRSPGLGDTAMYLCATSRDAPGLREKLFFGSGTQLSVL.